Only one count was recorded for the clone carrying this TCR beta chain. Across 20 to 25 US areas, participants ranged in age from about 18 to 90 years. The data belong to a study of blood T cell repertoires in COVID-19. Across the whole study: Italy, Spain and the United States were the sources of the convalescent and acute COVID-19 samples.

The CDR3 extends over 13 amino acids. CDR1 is MNHEY, CDR2 SVGAGI, per germline. V was shortened by 6 bases and J by 4 bases, with 10 bases between the two germline ends. As handled by the study authors: Estimation of nucleated cell counts relied on the amplification of reference gene primers. Method: immunoSEQ multiplex PCR; TCRdb's copy keeps in-frame clones and lacks some. D and trimming come from the DNA, and the V and J calls and clone size come from that table. The sample lists about 200,000 clones, about 86% occurring once. The sequence came from a woman aged 40 to 50 with acute COVID-19. The rearrangement links TRBV6-5 to TRBJ2-1, with D hard to call. Sequences were obtained from PBMCs or T cells enriched from blood (not recorded which). The CDR3 loop is CASSLLAYNEQFF. Written as DNA, the CDR3 is TGTGCCAGCAGCCTCTTAGCTTACAATGAGCAGTTCTTC.